The 2 T cell receptor beta chains in this list originate from one sample, sequenced in a study of shared T cell receptors in the human thymus. TCRdb's table, derived via immunoSEQ multiplex PCR, lists solely in-frame clones and lacks some. Here the sample spans about 660,000 clones, 88% being singletons. The sample was also linked to a second study, of human thymus T cells.

The sample comprised thymocytes. The origin of the receptors is a boy less than two years old with a congenital heart defect.

This sequence joins TRBV28 and TRBJ2-2, with 8 bases matching TRBD1. Germline V gene sequence: CDR1 MDHEN, CDR2 SYDVKM. The CDR3 has 15 amino acids. Trimming cost V 8 bases and J 1 base; bases outside gene matches: 6. The CDR3 loop reads CASGNGTGNTGELFF. In nucleotides, the CDR3 is TGTGCCAGCGGAAACGGGACAGGGAACACCGGGGAGCTGTTTTTT.

This chain connects TRBV5-1 to TRBJ2-1; 14 bases align to TRBD2. Germline-derived CDR1 and CDR2 are SGHRS and YFSETQ. V shed 3 bases and J 0 bases; nucleotides not matched to a gene: 11. CDR3 length: 20 residues. Here the CDR3 reads CASSSPTGLAGASSYNEQFF. CDR3 nucleotides: TGCGCCAGCAGCTCGCCTACGGGACTAGCGGGAGCGAGCTCCTACAATGAGCAGTTCTTC.